This T cell receptor (beta chain) is drawn from a study of T cell changes during pregnancy in multiple sclerosis. This table comes from immunoSEQ multiplex PCR, and its TCRdb copy is limited to in-frame clones, with some not included. The data contain around 40,000 clones, 75% to 95% of them seen just once; the ten biggest clones take up roughly 0.5%. V lost 4 bases to trimming and J lost 4 bases, with 21 bases between them. CDR3 length: 16 amino acids. The sequence derives from a female donor in good health, enrolled as a control in a pregnancy study. Specimen: CD4+ T cells from peripheral blood mononuclear cells, collected in the second trimester of pregnancy. J is TRBJ2-7 and V is TRBV5-3; possible D gene TRBD2, 6 bases. TRBV5-3 is assigned to the ORF class and has an uncertain function. CDR3 sequence: CARSPKRAGPRYEQYF. The CDR3 DNA is TGTGCCAGAAGCCCCAAGCGGGCGGGACCCAGATACGAGCAGTACTTC.